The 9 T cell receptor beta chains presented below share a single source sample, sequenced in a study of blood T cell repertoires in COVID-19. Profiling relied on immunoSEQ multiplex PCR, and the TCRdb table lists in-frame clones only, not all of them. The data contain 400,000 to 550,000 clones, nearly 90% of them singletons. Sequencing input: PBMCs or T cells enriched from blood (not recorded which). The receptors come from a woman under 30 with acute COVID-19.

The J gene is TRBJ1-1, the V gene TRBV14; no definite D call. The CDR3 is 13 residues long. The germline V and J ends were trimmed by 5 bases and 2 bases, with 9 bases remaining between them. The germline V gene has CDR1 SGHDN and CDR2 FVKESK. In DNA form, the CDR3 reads TGTGCCAGCAGCGAGGTACGTAACACTGAAGCTTTCTTT. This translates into CASSEVRNTEAFF.

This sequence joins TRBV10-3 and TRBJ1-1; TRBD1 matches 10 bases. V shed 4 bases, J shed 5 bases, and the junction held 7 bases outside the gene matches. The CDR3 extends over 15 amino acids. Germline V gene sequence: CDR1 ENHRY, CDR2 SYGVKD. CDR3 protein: CAISGVGQGVTEAFF. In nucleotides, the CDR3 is TGTGCCATCAGTGGGGTAGGACAGGGGGTAACTGAAGCTTTCTTT.

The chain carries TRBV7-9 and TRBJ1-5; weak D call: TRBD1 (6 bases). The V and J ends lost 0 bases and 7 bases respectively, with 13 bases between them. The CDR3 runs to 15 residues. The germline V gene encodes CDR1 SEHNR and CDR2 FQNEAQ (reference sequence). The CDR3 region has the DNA TGTGCCAGCAGCTTAGCCGGGGGGCGCGGCCAGCCCCAGCATTTT. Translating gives CASSLAGGRGQPQHF. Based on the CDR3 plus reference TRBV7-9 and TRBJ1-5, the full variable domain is DTGVSQNPRHKITKRGQNVTFRCDPISEHNRLYWYRQTLGQGPEFLTYFQNEAQLEKSRLLSDRFSAERPKGSFSTLEIQRTEQGDSAMYLCASSLAGGRGQPQHFGDGTRLSIL.

Here the CDR3 reads CASREQGNEKLFF. The CDR3 DNA sequence: TGTGCCAGCAGGGAACAGGGGAATGAAAAACTGTTTTTT. V and J are TRBV28 and TRBJ1-4; 7 bases fit TRBD1. CDR1 and CDR2 from the germline V gene are MDHEN and SYDVKM. The CDR3 covers 13 residues. V lost 6 bases, J lost 5 bases, and 3 bases stayed unmatched.

The CDR3 DNA sequence: TGCGCCAGCAGCGCTGTGGCGGGAGGGGCCTACGAGCAGTACTTC. Protein: CASSAVAGGAYEQYF. The V and J genes are TRBV10-1 and TRBJ2-7, with 9 bases identical to TRBD2. CDR1 is WNHNN and CDR2 is SYGVQD in the germline V gene (reference sequence). The CDR3 totals 15 residues. V lost 6 bases to trimming and J lost 2 bases; unmatched junction nucleotides: 8.

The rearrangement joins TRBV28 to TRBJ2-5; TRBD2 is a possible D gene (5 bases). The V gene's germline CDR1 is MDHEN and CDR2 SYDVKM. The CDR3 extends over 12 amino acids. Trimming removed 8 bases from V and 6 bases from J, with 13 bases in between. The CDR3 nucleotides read TGTGCCAGCCAGGATAGCGCGCAGACCCAGTACTTC. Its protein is CASQDSAQTQYF.

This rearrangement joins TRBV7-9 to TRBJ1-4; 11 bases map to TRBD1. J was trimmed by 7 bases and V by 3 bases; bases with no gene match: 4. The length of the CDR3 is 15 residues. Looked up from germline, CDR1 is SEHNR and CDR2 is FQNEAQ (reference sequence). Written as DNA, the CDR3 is TGTGCCAGCAGCTTGCCGGGACAGGGGGGTGAAAAACTGTTTTTT. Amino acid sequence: CASSLPGQGGEKLFF.

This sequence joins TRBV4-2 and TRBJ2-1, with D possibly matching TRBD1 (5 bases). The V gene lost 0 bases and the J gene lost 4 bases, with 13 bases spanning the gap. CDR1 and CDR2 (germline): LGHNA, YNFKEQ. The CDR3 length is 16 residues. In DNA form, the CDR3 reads TGTGCCAGCAGCCAAGAAGGCAGGGTAAGGTACAATGAGCAGTTCTTC. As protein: CASSQEGRVRYNEQFF.

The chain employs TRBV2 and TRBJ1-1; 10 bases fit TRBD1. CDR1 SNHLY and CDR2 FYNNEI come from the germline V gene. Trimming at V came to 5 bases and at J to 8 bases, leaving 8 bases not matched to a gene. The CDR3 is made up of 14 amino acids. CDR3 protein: CASSPDRGLTEAFF. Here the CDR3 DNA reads TGTGCCAGCAGTCCTGACAGGGGGCTTACAGAAGCTTTCTTT.